These 10 T cell receptor beta chains share one sample of origin, sequenced in a study of beta chain features in type 1 diabetes. General observations from the study: Significant though moderate, a shortening of TCRB CDR3s appeared in all four CD4+ subsets of Type 1 diabetes patients.

Investigators reverse transcribed all isolated RNA, so they sequenced expressed TCRB transcripts. The protocol was immunoSEQ multiplex PCR, while the TCRdb copy is restricted to in-frame clones and leaves out a portion. This sample has some 190,000 clones, with about 8% found just once. For these TCRs, the target antigens are not known. The sequencing input was central memory CD4+ T cells from blood. Receptors originate from a woman between 40 and 50 years old with type 1 diabetes.

This chain joins TRBV4-1 and TRBJ1-2; D not resolved. The CDR3 spans 15 residues. Trimming removed 0 bases from V and 4 bases from J, with 12 bases in between. In germline, CDR1 is MGHRA, CDR2 YSYEKL. CDR3 sequence: CASSQEARLPYGYTF. The CDR3 DNA is TGCGCCAGCAGCCAAGAAGCGAGATTACCCTATGGCTACACCTTC.

The table lists this clone with a few counts. The chain uses TRBV6-1 and TRBJ2-1, with D perhaps matching TRBD2 (7 bases). This CDR3 is 13 amino acids long. Per germline, CDR1 MNHNS and CDR2 SASEGT. The V and J ends lost 7 bases and 8 bases respectively, with 15 bases between them. This CDR3 reads CASTKNGGHEQFF. In DNA, the CDR3 is TGTGCCAGCACCAAAAACGGGGGGCATGAGCAGTTCTTC.

This clone was seen a few times. This chain uses TRBV6-4 with TRBJ1-6; 8 nucleotides line up with TRBD1. The CDR3 sequence is 15 residues long. V lost 3 bases and J lost 14; bases outside the gene matches: 12. CDR1 is MRHNA and CDR2 is SNTAGT in the germline V gene. CDR3 DNA sequence: TGTGCCAGCAGTGAACCGGGACAGGTTTGGCATGCCCTCCACTTT. Encoded protein: CASSEPGQVWHALHF.

The V gene is TRBV28, the J gene TRBJ2-3; no definite D call. There are 14 residues in the CDR3. Germline values: CDR1 MDHEN, CDR2 SYDVKM. Trimming removed 6 bases at V and 5 bases at J, with 15 bases between. CDR3 sequence: CASSTDKKVDTQYF. DNA for the CDR3: TGTGCCAGCAGCACCGACAAGAAGGTAGATACGCAGTATTTT.

This clone has a handful of counts. V is TRBV7-6 and J is TRBJ1-1, with D possibly matching TRBD1 (6 bases). CDR3 length: 12 residues. CDR1 is SGHVS, CDR2 FNYEAQ, per germline. V was shortened by 5 bases and J by 8 bases, with 12 bases between the two germline ends. CDR3 nucleotides: TGTGCCAGCAGCCTAACCACAGGGGAAGCTTTCTTT. Translation gives CASSLTTGEAFF.

This rearrangement joins TRBV10-3 to TRBJ1-5; D remains ambiguous. The CDR3 contains 15 residues. Germline V gene sequence: CDR1 ENHRY, CDR2 SYGVKD. V lost 3 bases, J lost 7 bases, and 16 bases lay in between. The CDR3 protein is CAISDSSPGGQPQHF. CDR3 DNA sequence: TGTGCCATCAGTGACAGTTCTCCGGGAGGGCAGCCCCAGCATTTT.

In regard to this clone: Other DNA sequences in the same sample also yield this CDR3. In DNA, the CDR3 is TGTGCCAGCAGTTACGGGAGGGGGTACAATGAGCAGTTCTTC. It specifies CASSYGRGYNEQFF. The chain carries TRBV6-5 and TRBJ2-1; maybe TRBD2 (7 bases). The CDR3 covers 14 residues. V was shortened by 2 bases and J by 4 bases, with 9 bases between the two germline ends. The V gene's germline CDR1 is MNHEY and CDR2 SVGAGI.

This clone was observed a handful of times. This chain joins TRBV18 and TRBJ1-1; 8 bases are a match to TRBD1. V lost 3 bases and J lost 1; bases outside the gene matches: 19. CDR1 and CDR2 from the germline V gene are KGHSH and LQKENI. The CDR3 totals 20 residues. The CDR3 here is CASSPQLHFQGAPANTEAFF. The DNA for the CDR3 is TGTGCCAGCTCACCGCAACTTCACTTCCAGGGGGCCCCTGCGAACACTGAAGCTTTCTTT.

This clone was counted between two and nine times. The likely explanation is a read error, given a far larger clone one base away. Other nucleotide sequences from this sample produce the same CDR3. The chain uses TRBV7-2 and TRBJ1-1, with D possibly TRBD1 on 5 matching bases. Germline values: CDR1 SGHTA, CDR2 FQGNSA. The CDR3 spans 15 residues. Trimming shortened V by 5 bases and J by 0 bases, and 13 bases separated the two germline ends. The CDR3 DNA sequence: TGTGCCAGCAGCCCACGGGGGACGGTGAACACTGAAGCTTTCTTT. Its translation: CASSPRGTVNTEAFF.

The chain recombines TRBV28 with TRBJ2-7, with 7 bases aligning to TRBD1. After removal of 7 bases from V and 3 bases from J, the junction contained 12 bases not matched to a gene. Germline V lookup: CDR1 MDHEN, CDR2 SYDVKM. The CDR3 length is 15 residues. CDR3 sequence reads: CASKAFGQARYEQYF. The CDR3 bases are TGTGCCAGCAAAGCTTTCGGACAGGCGCGCTACGAGCAGTACTTC.